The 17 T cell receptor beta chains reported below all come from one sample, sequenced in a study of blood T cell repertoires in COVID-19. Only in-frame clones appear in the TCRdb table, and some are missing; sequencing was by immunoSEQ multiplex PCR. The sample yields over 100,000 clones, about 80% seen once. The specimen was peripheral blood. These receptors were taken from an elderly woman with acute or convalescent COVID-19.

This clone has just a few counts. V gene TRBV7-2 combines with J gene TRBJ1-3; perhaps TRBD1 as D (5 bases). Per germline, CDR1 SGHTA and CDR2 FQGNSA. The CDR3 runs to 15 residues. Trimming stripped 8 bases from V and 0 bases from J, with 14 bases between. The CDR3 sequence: CASALGGGSGNTIYF. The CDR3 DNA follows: TGTGCCAGCGCCCTCGGGGGTGGCTCTGGAAACACCATATATTTT.

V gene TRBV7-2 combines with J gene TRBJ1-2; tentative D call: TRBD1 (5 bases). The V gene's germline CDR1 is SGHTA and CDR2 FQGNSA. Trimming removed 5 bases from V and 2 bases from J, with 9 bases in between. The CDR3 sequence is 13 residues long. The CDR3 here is CASSIRANYGYTF. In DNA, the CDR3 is TGTGCCAGCAGCATCAGGGCAAACTATGGCTACACCTTC.

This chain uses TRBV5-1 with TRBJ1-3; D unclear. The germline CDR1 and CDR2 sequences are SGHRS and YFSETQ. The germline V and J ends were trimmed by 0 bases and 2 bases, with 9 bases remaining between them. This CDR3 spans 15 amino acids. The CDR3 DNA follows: TGCGCCAGCAGCTTGGGAGGGTTTACTGGAAACACCATATATTTT. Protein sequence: CASSLGGFTGNTIYF.

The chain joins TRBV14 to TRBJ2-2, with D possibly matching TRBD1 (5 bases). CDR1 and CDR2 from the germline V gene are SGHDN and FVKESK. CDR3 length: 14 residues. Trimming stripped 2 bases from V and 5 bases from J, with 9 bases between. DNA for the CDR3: TGTGCCAGCAGCCAAATGGCAGGGACCGGGGAGCTGTTTTTT. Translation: CASSQMAGTGELFF.

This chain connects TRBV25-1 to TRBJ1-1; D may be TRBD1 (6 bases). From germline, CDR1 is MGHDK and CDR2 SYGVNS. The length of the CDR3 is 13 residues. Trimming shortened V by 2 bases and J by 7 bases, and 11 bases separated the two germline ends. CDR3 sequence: CASSEQGRGEAFF. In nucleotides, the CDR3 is TGTGCCAGCAGTGAACAGGGGCGAGGTGAAGCTTTCTTT.

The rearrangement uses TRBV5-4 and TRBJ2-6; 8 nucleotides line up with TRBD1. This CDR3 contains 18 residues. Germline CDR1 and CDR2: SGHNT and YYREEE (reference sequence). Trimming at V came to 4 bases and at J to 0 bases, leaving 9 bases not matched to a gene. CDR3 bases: TGTGCCAGCAGCGTAGGACAGGGCCTCAGCTCTGGGGCCAACGTCCTGACTTTC. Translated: CASSVGQGLSSGANVLTF.

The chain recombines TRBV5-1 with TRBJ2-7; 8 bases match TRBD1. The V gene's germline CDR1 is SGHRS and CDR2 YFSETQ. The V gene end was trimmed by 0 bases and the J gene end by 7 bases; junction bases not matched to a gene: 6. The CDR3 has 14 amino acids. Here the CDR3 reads CASSLAQGAREQYF. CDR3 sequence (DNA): TGCGCCAGCAGCTTGGCCCAGGGGGCGCGGGAGCAGTACTTC.

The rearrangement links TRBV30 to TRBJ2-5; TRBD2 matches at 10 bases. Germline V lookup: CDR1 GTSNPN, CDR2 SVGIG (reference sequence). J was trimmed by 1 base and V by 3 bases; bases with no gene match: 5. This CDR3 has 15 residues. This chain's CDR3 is CAWSYGTSAQETQYF. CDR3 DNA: TGTGCCTGGAGCTATGGGACTAGCGCCCAAGAGACCCAGTACTTC.

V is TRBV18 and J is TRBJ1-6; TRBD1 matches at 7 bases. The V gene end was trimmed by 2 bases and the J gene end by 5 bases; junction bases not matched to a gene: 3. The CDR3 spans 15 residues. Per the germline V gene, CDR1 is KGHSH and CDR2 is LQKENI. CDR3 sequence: CASSPEGADNSPLHF. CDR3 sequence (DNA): TGTGCCAGCTCACCAGAGGGGGCGGATAATTCACCCCTCCACTTT.

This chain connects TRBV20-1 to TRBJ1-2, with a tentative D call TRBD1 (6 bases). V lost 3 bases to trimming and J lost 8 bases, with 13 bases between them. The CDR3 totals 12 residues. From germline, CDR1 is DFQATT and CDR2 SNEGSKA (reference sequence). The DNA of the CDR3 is TGCAGTGCTAGTGGACAGTTGAGAGGCTACACCTTC. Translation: CSASGQLRGYTF.

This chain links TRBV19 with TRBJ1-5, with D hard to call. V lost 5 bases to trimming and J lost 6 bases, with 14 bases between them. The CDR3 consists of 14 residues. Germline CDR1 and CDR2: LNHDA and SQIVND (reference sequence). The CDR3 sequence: CASSGLGSGQPQHF. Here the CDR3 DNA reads TGTGCCAGTAGTGGACTGGGGTCTGGTCAGCCCCAGCATTTT.

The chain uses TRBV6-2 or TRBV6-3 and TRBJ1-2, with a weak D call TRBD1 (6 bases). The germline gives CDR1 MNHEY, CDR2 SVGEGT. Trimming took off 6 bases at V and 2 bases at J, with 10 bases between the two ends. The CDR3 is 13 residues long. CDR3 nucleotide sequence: TGTGCCAGCAGCTCGGGACAAAACTATGGCTACACCTTC. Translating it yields CASSSGQNYGYTF.

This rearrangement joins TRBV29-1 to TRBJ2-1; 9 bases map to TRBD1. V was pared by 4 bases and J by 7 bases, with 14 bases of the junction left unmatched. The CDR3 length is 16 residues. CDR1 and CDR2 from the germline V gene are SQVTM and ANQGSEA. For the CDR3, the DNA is TGCAGCGTTGTGCGGGCTCCGGGACAGGGAGAGAATGAGCAGTTCTTC. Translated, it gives CSVVRAPGQGENEQFF.

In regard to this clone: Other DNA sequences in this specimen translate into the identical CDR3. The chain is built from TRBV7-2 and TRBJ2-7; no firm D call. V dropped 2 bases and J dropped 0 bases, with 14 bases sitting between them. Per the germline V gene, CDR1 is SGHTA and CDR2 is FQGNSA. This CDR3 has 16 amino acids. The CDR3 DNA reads TGTGCCAGCAGCTTAACCCCCCGCCTGAGCTCCTACGAGCAGTACTTC. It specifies CASSLTPRLSSYEQYF.

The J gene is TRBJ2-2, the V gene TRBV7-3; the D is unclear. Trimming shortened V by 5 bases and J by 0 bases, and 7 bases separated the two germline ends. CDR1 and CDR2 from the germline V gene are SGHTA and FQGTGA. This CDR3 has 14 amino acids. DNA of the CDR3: TGTGCCAGCAGCCTCGGGTCGAACACCGGGGAGCTGTTTTTT. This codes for CASSLGSNTGELFF.

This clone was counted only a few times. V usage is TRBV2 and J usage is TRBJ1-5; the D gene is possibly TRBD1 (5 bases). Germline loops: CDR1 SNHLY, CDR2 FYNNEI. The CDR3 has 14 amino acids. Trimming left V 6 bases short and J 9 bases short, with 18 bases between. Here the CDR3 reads CASRQELSPGPQHF. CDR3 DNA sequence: TGTGCCAGCAGACAGGAACTCAGCCCGGGGCCCCAGCATTTT.

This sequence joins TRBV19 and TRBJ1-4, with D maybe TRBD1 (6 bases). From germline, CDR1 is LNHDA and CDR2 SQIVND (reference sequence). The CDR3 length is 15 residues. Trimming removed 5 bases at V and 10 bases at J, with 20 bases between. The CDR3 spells CASSPDSHLGGKLFF. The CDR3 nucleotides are TGTGCCAGTAGTCCGGACAGCCACCTCGGCGGAAAACTGTTTTTT.